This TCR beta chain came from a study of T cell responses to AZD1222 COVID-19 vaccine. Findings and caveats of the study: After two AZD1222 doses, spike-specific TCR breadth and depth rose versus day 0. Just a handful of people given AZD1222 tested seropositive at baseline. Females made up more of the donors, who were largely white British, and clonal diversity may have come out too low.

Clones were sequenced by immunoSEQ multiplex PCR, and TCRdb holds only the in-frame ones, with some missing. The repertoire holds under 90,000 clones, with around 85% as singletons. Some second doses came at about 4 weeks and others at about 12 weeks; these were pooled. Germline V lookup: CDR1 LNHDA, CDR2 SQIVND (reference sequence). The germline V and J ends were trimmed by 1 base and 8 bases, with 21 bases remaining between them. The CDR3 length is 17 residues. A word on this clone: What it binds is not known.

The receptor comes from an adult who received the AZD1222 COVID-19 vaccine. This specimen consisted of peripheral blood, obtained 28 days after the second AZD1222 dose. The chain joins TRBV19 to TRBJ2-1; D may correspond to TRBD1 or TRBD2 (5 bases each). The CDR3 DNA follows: TGTGCCAGTAGTATAGCGGGTGGCAGGGATCGGGGCTATGAGCAGTTCTTC. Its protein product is CASSIAGGRDRGYEQFF.